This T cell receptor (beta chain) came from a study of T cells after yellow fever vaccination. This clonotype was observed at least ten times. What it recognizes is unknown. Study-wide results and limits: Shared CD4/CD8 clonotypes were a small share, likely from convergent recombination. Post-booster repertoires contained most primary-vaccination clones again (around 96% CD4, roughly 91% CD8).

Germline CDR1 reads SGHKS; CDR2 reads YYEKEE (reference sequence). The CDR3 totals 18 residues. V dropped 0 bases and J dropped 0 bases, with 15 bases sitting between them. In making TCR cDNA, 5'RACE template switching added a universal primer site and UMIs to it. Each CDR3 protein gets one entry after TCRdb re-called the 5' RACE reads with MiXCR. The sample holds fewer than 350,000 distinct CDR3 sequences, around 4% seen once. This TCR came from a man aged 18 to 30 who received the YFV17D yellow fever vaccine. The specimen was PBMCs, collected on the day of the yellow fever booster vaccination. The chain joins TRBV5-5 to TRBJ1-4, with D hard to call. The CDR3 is CASSLESPPAATNEKLFF. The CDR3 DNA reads TGTGCCAGCAGCTTGGAGTCCCCTCCAGCGGCAACTAATGAAAAACTGTTTTTT.